A single sample gave rise to the 24 T cell receptor beta chains below, sequenced in a study of blood T cell repertoires in COVID-19. Assay used: immunoSEQ multiplex PCR; TCRdb lists only in-frame clones, some missing. The sample yields around 200,000 clones, over 70% seen once. Sequencing was performed on peripheral blood. These receptors all stem from a woman in her seventies with acute or convalescent COVID-19.

The rearrangement joins TRBV21-1 to TRBJ1-5. TRBV21-1 is termed a pseudogene. The CDR3 is 15 amino acids. The DNA of the CDR3 is TGTGCCAGCAGCAAAGCATGGGGAGAGAATCAGCCCCAGCATTTT. This translates into CASSKAWGENQPQHF.

The chain has TRBV14 and TRBJ2-5, with D perhaps TRBD2 (5 bases). Trimming stripped 2 bases from V and 4 bases from J, with 14 bases between. The CDR3 totals 15 residues. Germline lookup yields CDR1 SGHDN and CDR2 FVKESK. Here the CDR3 DNA reads TGTGCCAGCAGCCAACGATCTAGCTTGGGAGAGACCCAGTACTTC. Protein product: CASSQRSSLGETQYF.

CDR3 DNA sequence: TGCGCCAGCAGTGAGGCGAAAGCGGGAACGACCGGTGAGCAGTTCTTC. Translated: CASSEAKAGTTGEQFF. This chain links TRBV10-1 with TRBJ2-1, with 7 bases that match TRBD2. This CDR3 contains 16 residues. V trimming: 2 bases; J trimming: 9 bases; junction bases outside the gene matches: 13. Germline CDR1 and CDR2: WNHNN and SYGVQD (reference sequence).

This clone was detected once. The chain recombines TRBV29-1 with TRBJ1-1, with unresolved D. CDR3 length: 12 amino acids. V was pared by 7 bases and J by 2 bases, with 11 bases between. The V gene's germline CDR1 is SQVTM and CDR2 ANQGSEA. CDR3 sequence (DNA): TGCAGCGCCTCACGACAAAACACTGAAGCTTTCTTT. Amino acid sequence: CSASRQNTEAFF. The whole variable domain, remainder taken from reference TRBV29-1 and TRBJ1-1, is SAVISQKPSRDICQRGTSLTIQCQVDSQVTMMFWYRQQPGQSLTLIATANQGSEATYESGFVIDKFPISRPNLTFSTLTVSNMSPEDSSIYLCSASRQNTEAFFGQGTRLTVV.

The chain combines TRBV5-5 with TRBJ1-2, with TRBD1 as a possible D gene (5 bases). The length of the CDR3 is 14 residues. The germline V gene has CDR1 SGHKS and CDR2 YYEKEE (reference sequence). Trimming stripped 5 bases from V and 2 bases from J, with 13 bases between. The DNA for the CDR3 is TGTGCCAGCAGGAATTCAGGGTTGAACTATGGCTACACCTTC. This gives the protein CASRNSGLNYGYTF.

This chain connects TRBV9 to TRBJ2-7; 12 nucleotides match TRBD2. Germline V CDR1 and CDR2: SGDLS, YYNGEE. The junction had 3 bases not matched to a gene; V was cut back by 4 bases and J by 4 bases. The length of the CDR3 is 14 residues. CDR3 in DNA: TGTGCCAGCAGCTTCGGGACTAGCGGGTACGAGCAGTACTTC. It yields the protein CASSFGTSGYEQYF.

V usage is TRBV27 and J usage is TRBJ2-3, with 10 bases lining up with TRBD2. Germline CDR1 is MNHEY and CDR2 is SMNVEV (reference sequence). The trim removed 5 bases at V and 3 bases at J, leaving 11 bases unmatched. This CDR3 has 17 residues. This CDR3 reads CASSPDRGLAVTDTQYF. The CDR3, as DNA: TGTGCCAGCAGTCCCGACCGAGGACTAGCGGTTACAGATACGCAGTATTTT.

The chain combines TRBV4-1 with TRBJ2-2; the D is unclear. Trimming left V 0 bases short and J 5 bases short, with 10 bases between. The CDR3 is made up of 15 amino acids. Germline CDR1 reads MGHRA; CDR2 reads YSYEKL. The CDR3 sequence is CASSQESRWTGELFF. The CDR3 DNA reads TGCGCCAGCAGCCAAGAAAGCCGGTGGACCGGGGAGCTGTTTTTT.

The chain couples TRBV11-2 to TRBJ2-7, with 12 bases aligning to TRBD2. CDR3 length: 17 amino acids. CDR1 SGHAT and CDR2 FQNNGV come from the germline V gene. J lost 3 bases, V lost 1 base, and 7 bases had no gene match. The CDR3 here is CASSLGNVGLAGYEQYF. CDR3 coding DNA: TGTGCCAGCAGCTTAGGGAATGTGGGACTAGCGGGCTACGAGCAGTACTTC.

The chain recombines TRBV28 with TRBJ2-7; D call uncertain. The CDR3 is 13 residues long. Trimming removed 3 bases at V and 4 bases at J, with 10 bases between. Germline CDR1 and CDR2: MDHEN and SYDVKM. The CDR3, as DNA: TGTGCCAGCAGTTTGGAACAGCCATACGAGCAGTACTTC. This translates into CASSLEQPYEQYF.

The chain employs TRBV3-1 (or the pseudogene TRBV3-2) and TRBJ1-4, with D tentatively TRBD1 (6 bases). V lost 2 bases and J lost 5, with 12 bases in between. This CDR3 contains 15 residues. Germline CDR1 reads LGHDT; CDR2 reads YNNKEL (reference sequence). The DNA of the CDR3 is TGTGCCAGCAGCCAACCAAGACAGGTAAATGAAAAACTGTTTTTT. Amino acids: CASSQPRQVNEKLFF.

This clone came up a few times. This chain links TRBV7-8 with TRBJ2-3, with D possibly being TRBD2 (5 bases). The ends were cut back, 1 base at V and 3 bases at J, with 8 bases in the middle. The CDR3 runs to 14 residues. Germline assignment: CDR1 SGHVS and CDR2 FQNEAQ. Here the CDR3 DNA reads TGTGCCAGCAGCTTAGATCCGGGAACAGATACGCAGTATTTT. Protein: CASSLDPGTDTQYF.

The chain is built from TRBV7-2 and TRBJ1-5; TRBD1 agrees at 8 bases. V lost 4 bases, J lost 2 bases, and 7 bases stayed unmatched. Germline CDR1 reads SGHTA; CDR2 reads FQGNSA. This CDR3 is 16 amino acids long. The CDR3 protein is CASSSLSQGGNQPQHF. CDR3 nucleotide sequence: TGTGCCAGCAGCTCACTATCACAGGGGGGCAATCAGCCCCAGCATTTT.

This sequence joins TRBV6-5 and TRBJ2-1; D is possibly TRBD2 (6 bases). Per germline, CDR1 MNHEY and CDR2 SVGAGI. Trimming stripped 6 bases from V and 4 bases from J, with 13 bases between. There are 14 residues in the CDR3. The CDR3, as DNA: TGTGCCAGCAGGACACCTGCGGGGTACAATGAGCAGTTCTTC. It is translated as CASRTPAGYNEQFF.

This clone has just a few counts. The chain recombines TRBV7-9 with TRBJ2-1, with 9 bases aligning to TRBD2. The trim removed 6 bases at V and 10 bases at J, leaving 25 bases unmatched. This CDR3 has 19 amino acids. CDR1 is SEHNR and CDR2 is FQNEAQ in the germline V gene (reference sequence). In DNA, the CDR3 is TGTGCCAGCAGTTCTACGGGGCCGACTAGCGGAAGTCGATGGGGCGAGCAGTTCTTC. It encodes CASSSTGPTSGSRWGEQFF.

The rearrangement uses TRBV7-2 and TRBJ2-1; TRBD1 matches 7 bases. V gave up 2 bases and J gave up 7 bases; unmatched junction bases: 14. CDR3 length: 17 amino acids. The germline gives CDR1 SGHTA, CDR2 FQGNSA. The CDR3 protein is CASSLKGDSFSSNEQFF. The CDR3 region has the DNA TGTGCCAGCAGCTTAAAAGGGGACAGTTTTTCATCGAATGAGCAGTTCTTC.

This clone was counted between two and nine times. V and J are TRBV5-1 and TRBJ1-1, with 12 positions matching TRBD1. Germline trimming cut 5 bases from V and 1 base from J; bases unmatched to any gene: 6. The CDR3 contains 16 residues. The germline V gene has CDR1 SGHRS and CDR2 YFSETQ. CDR3 DNA sequence: TGCGCCAGCAGTCCCGGGACAGGGGGCGGGAACACTGAAGCTTTCTTT. Its translation: CASSPGTGGGNTEAFF.

The V and J genes are TRBV7-9 and TRBJ1-1, with unresolved D. The V and J ends lost 5 bases and 6 bases respectively, with 10 bases between them. CDR3 size: 12 residues. Germline CDR1 reads SEHNR; CDR2 reads FQNEAQ (reference sequence). For the CDR3, the DNA is TGTGCCAGCAGCCTGGTTAGTTCTGAAGCTTTCTTT. It specifies CASSLVSSEAFF.

This rearrangement joins TRBV5-1 to TRBJ2-2, with D perhaps matching TRBD1 (6 bases). CDR1 SGHRS and CDR2 YFSETQ come from the germline V gene. V was shortened by 4 bases and J by 1 base, with 8 bases between the two germline ends. The CDR3 spans 14 residues. For the CDR3, the DNA is TGCGCCAGCAGCATACAGGGGAACACCGGGGAGCTGTTTTTT. Translation: CASSIQGNTGELFF.

The genes are TRBV28 and TRBJ1-1, with D perhaps matching TRBD1 (5 bases). V lost 7 bases, J lost 4 bases, and 19 bases lay in between. CDR3 length: 15 amino acids. Germline lookup yields CDR1 MDHEN and CDR2 SYDVKM. The CDR3 DNA follows: TGTGCCAGCACCGCGACCAGGGTTGGCGGCACTGAAGCTTTCTTT. It translates to CASTATRVGGTEAFF. The full variable domain, in which reference TRBV28 and TRBJ1-1 provide the parts outside the CDR3, is DVKVTQSSRYLVKRTGEKVFLECVQDMDHENMFWYRQDPGLGLRLIYFSYDVKMKEKGDIPEGYSVSREKKERFSLILESASTNQTSMYLCASTATRVGGTEAFFGQGTRLTVV.

V and J are TRBV12-3 or TRBV12-4 and TRBJ2-3; tentative D call: TRBD1 (6 bases). Trimming took 6 bases from V and 11 from J, leaving 18 bases between them. The CDR3 spans 13 residues. The CDR3 reads CASRFEGGEGQYF. The CDR3 DNA is TGTGCCAGCAGGTTTGAAGGGGGAGAAGGGCAGTATTTT.

The rearrangement uses TRBV5-1 and TRBJ2-7, with D unresolved. CDR3 length: 15 amino acids. The germline CDR1 and CDR2 sequences are SGHRS and YFSETQ. The V end lost 2 bases, the J end lost 2 bases, and 14 bases lay between the germline ends. Written as DNA, the CDR3 is TGCGCCAGCAGCTTCTCGACCGGGTCGACCTACGAGCAGTACTTC. Residues: CASSFSTGSTYEQYF.

There are a few counts of this clone. The chain employs TRBV13 and TRBJ2-7; TRBD2 matches 8 bases. This CDR3 has 16 amino acids. V dropped 3 bases and J dropped 2; count of bases not matched to a gene: 9. CDR1 is PRHDT and CDR2 is FYEKMQ in the germline V gene (reference sequence). The CDR3 sequence is CASSFNTGGHPYEQYF. In DNA, the CDR3 is TGTGCCAGCAGCTTCAACACGGGAGGGCATCCCTACGAGCAGTACTTC.

The V and J genes are TRBV6-1 and TRBJ1-1; D unclear. CDR3 length equals 15 residues. Trimming took 3 bases from V and 0 from J, leaving 11 bases between them. Germline CDR1 reads MNHNS; CDR2 reads SASEGT. CDR3 protein: CASSDYSVLNTEAFF. The CDR3 DNA follows: TGTGCCAGCAGTGATTACAGTGTCCTGAACACTGAAGCTTTCTTT.